These T cell receptor beta chains were read from a single sample in a study of T cells in Graves' hyperthyroidism and ophthalmopathy. Using its own MiXCR run on the multiplex PCR reads, TCRdb lists one record per CDR3 protein. The table shows about 380,000 distinct CDR3 sequences, with about 15% occurring only once. Sequenced: blood. The receptors originated from a young woman with Graves' ophthalmopathy. The CDR3 runs from the conserved cysteine through the conserved F or W. The D gene is left open where the match is weak. The size of a clone is reported for some rows only, either as once, few or many, or as a class for expanded clones.

TRBV7-8,TRBD1,TRBJ2-3,many,CASSFRGQSSDTQYF,TGTGCCAGCAGCTTCAGGGGACAGAGCTCAGATACGCAGTATTTT
TRBV28,-,TRBJ1-1,many,CAAALLNTEAFF,TGTGCCGCAGCCTTGTTGAACACTGAAGCTTTCTTT
TRBV4-1,TRBD2,TRBJ2-2,-,CASCNPGLAGGVLAEDTGELFF,TGCGCCAGCTGCAACCCGGGACTAGCGGGGGGAGTTTTGGCCGAAGACACCGGGGAGCTGTTTTTT
TRBV20-1,-,TRBJ2-1,many,CSVHTPGFGKLGDEQFF,TGCAGTGTTCATACTCCAGGTTTTGGGAAGTTGGGGGATGAGCAGTTCTTC
TRBV3-1,TRBD1,TRBJ1-6,many,CASSQARQGSSPLHF,TGTGCCAGCAGCCAAGCGAGACAGGGTAGTTCACCCCTCCACTTT
TRBV6-1,-,TRBJ2-1,many,CASSRQSPSSAYNEQFF,TGTGCCAGCAGTCGACAATCCCCTAGCTCAGCCTACAATGAGCAGTTCTTC
TRBV29-1,-,TRBJ1-2,many,CSVELEGRLQGYTF,TGCAGCGTTGAATTGGAGGGGCGGCTGCAAGGCTACACCTTC
TRBV5-6,TRBD1,TRBJ2-3,many,CASSSIGTGADTQYF,TGTGCCAGCAGTTCTATTGGGACAGGGGCAGATACGCAGTATTTT
TRBV15,-,TRBJ1-4,-,CATSRSRVSKNEKLFF,TGTGCCACCAGCAGATCCCGGGTCTCTAAGAACGAAAAACTGTTTTTT
TRBV10-3,-,TRBJ1-6,-,CAISLARGHSPLHF,TGTGCCATCAGCTTAGCCCGAGGGCATTCACCCCTCCACTTT
TRBV29-1,-,TRBJ2-7,-,CSALGDTAYEQYF,TGCAGCGCTCTGGGGGACACTGCCTACGAGCAGTACTTC
TRBV20-1,-,TRBJ1-1,many,CSASGLTGNTEAFF,TGCAGTGCTAGCGGATTGACAGGGAACACTGAAGCTTTCTTT
TRBV2,TRBD1,TRBJ1-1,many,CASSKGTGGGYAGAFF,TGTGCCAGCAGCAAAGGGACAGGGGGCGGTTATGCGGGAGCTTTCTTT
TRBV11-2,-,TRBJ1-2,many,CASSAKGFYGYTF,TGTGCCAGCAGCGCGAAAGGGTTCTATGGCTACACCTTC
TRBV20-1,-,TRBJ2-7,many,CSARDQHGDYEQYF,TGCAGTGCTAGAGATCAGCACGGGGACTACGAGCAGTACTTC
TRBV11-2,-,TRBJ2-5,once,CASSHGGETQYF,TGTGCCAGCAGCCATGGGGGGGAGACCCAGTACTTC
TRBV5-1,-,TRBJ1-5,many,CASSPELTQYGSNQPQHF,TGCGCCAGCAGCCCCGAGTTAACACAATATGGAAGCAATCAGCCCCAGCATTTT
TRBV2,TRBD1,TRBJ2-3,many,CASRDRGGTDTQYF,TGTGCCAGCAGGGACAGGGGCGGCACAGATACGCAGTATTTT
TRBV28,TRBD1,TRBJ2-7,many,CASSLGQGSDEQYF,TGTGCCAGCAGTCTCGGACAGGGTTCCGACGAGCAGTACTTC
TRBV14,TRBD1,TRBJ1-4,-,CASSQRQGVGEKLFF,TGTGCCAGCAGCCAAAGACAGGGAGTAGGAGAAAAACTGTTTTTT
TRBV15,-,TRBJ2-3,many,CATSSGLSARADTQYF,TGTGCCACCAGCAGCGGTCTATCGGCCAGGGCGGATACGCAGTATTTT
TRBV24-1,-,TRBJ1-5,-,CATSLGTSNQPQHF,TGTGCCACCAGTCTAGGGACTAGCAATCAGCCCCAGCATTTT
TRBV7-9,-,TRBJ2-4,many,CASSLAGSENIQYF,TGTGCCAGCAGCTTAGCCGGTAGCGAAAACATTCAGTACTTC
TRBV7-9,-,TRBJ1-5,few,CASSLESGTALGQPQHF,TGTGCCAGCAGCCTTGAATCCGGGACGGCTTTGGGACAGCCCCAGCATTTT
TRBV20-1,-,TRBJ1-2,-,CSARLSYTYGYTF,TGCAGTGCTAGATTATCTTACACTTATGGCTACACCTTC
TRBV5-5,TRBD1,TRBJ1-1,many,CASSPDRVGTEAFF,TGTGCCAGCAGCCCAGACAGGGTTGGCACTGAAGCTTTCTTT
TRBV5-5,-,TRBJ1-1,-,CASSPSRSGIEAFF,TGTGCCAGCAGCCCATCCCGTTCGGGAATTGAAGCTTTCTTT
TRBV20-1,-,TRBJ2-3,many,CSARASRSSTDTQYF,TGCAGTGCTAGAGCCTCAAGATCGAGCACAGATACGCAGTATTTT
TRBV20-1,-,TRBJ1-1,-,CSEIGVRTEAFF,TGCAGTGAAATCGGGGTCCGGACTGAAGCTTTCTTT
TRBV2,TRBD2,TRBJ2-1,many,CASSEWTSGGLSYNEQFF,TGTGCCAGCAGTGAGTGGACTAGCGGGGGGCTTTCCTACAATGAGCAGTTCTTC
TRBV14,-,TRBJ1-3,few,CASSAQGLSGNTIYF,TGTGCCAGCAGCGCACAGGGCCTCTCCGGAAACACCATATATTTT
TRBV7-9,TRBD2,TRBJ2-3,few,CASSYRQTGTSGTDTQYF,TGTGCCAGCAGCTACCGACAAACCGGGACTAGCGGAACAGATACGCAGTATTTT
TRBV28,TRBD1,TRBJ2-3,-,CASSDSTGGGIGTDTQYF,TGTGCCAGCAGTGACTCAACAGGGGGAGGAATCGGCACAGATACGCAGTATTTT
TRBV7-3,-,TRBJ2-5,many,CASSLPPQETQYF,TGTGCCAGCAGCTTACCCCCCCAAGAGACCCAGTACTTC